Sequencing of this T cell receptor beta chain was carried out in a study of blood T cell repertoires in COVID-19. Study-wide background: Acute and convalescent COVID-19 specimens originated in the United States, Italy and Spain. In each case, the material was cDNA or gDNA derived from T cells, B-cell-depleted T cells, or PBMCs.

Clones were read by immunoSEQ multiplex PCR, and TCRdb kept only the in-frame ones, dropping some. The repertoire holds some 200,000 clones, 94% seen once, with 0.6% to 0.8% in the top ten. V was clipped by 3 bases and J by 5 bases, with 10 bases between them. Germline CDR1 KGHSH, CDR2 LQKENI. CDR3 length: 13 amino acids. This rearrangement joins TRBV18 to TRBJ2-5, with D perhaps TRBD2 (5 bases). Sequencing was done on a sample of peripheral blood. This TCR came from a man aged 30 to 39 with COVID-19, enrolled during active disease. The CDR3 spells CASSPGVVETQYF. CDR3 sequence (DNA): TGTGCCAGCTCACCCGGGGTGGTGGAGACCCAGTACTTC.